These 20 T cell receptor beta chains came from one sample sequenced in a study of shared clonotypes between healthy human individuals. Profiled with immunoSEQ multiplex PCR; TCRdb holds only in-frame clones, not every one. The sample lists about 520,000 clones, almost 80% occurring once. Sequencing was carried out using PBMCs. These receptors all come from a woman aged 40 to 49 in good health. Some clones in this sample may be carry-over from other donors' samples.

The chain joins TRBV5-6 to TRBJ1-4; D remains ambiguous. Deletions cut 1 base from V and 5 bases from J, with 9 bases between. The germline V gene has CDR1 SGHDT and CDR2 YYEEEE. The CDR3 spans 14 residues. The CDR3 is CASSLQSPNEKLFF. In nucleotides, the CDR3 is TGTGCCAGCAGCTTGCAGTCTCCGAATGAAAAACTGTTTTTT.

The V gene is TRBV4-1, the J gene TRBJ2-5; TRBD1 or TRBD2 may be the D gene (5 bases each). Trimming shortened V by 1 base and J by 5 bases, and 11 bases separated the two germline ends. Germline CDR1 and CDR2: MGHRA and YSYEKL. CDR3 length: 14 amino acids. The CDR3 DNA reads TGCGCCAGCAGCCAAGGGGGGTCTGAGGAGACCCAGTACTTC. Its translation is CASSQGGSEETQYF.

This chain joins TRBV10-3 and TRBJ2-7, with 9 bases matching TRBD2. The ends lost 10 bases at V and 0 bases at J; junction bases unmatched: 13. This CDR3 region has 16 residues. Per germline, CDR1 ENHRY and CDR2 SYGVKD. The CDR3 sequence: CATSPAGGLSSYEQYF. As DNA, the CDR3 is TGTGCCACCTCTCCCGCGGGAGGGCTGAGCTCCTACGAGCAGTACTTC.

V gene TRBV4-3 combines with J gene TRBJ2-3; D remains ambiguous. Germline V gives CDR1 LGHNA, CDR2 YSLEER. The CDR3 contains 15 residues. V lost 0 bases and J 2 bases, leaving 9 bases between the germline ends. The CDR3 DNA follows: TGCGCCAGCAGCCAAGATATAGGGCCCACAGATACGCAGTATTTT. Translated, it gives CASSQDIGPTDTQYF.

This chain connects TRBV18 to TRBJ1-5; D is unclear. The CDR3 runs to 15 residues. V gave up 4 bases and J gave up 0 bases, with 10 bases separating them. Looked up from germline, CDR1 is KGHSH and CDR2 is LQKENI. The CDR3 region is CASSLADLSNQPQHF. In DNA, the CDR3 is TGTGCCAGCTCACTAGCGGACCTTAGCAATCAGCCCCAGCATTTT.

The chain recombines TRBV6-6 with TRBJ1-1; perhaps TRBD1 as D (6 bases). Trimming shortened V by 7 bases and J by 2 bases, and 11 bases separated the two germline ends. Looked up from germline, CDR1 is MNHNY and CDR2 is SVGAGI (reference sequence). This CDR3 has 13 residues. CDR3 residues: CASIWGGNTEAFF. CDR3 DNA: TGTGCCAGCATCTGGGGGGGCAACACTGAAGCTTTCTTT.

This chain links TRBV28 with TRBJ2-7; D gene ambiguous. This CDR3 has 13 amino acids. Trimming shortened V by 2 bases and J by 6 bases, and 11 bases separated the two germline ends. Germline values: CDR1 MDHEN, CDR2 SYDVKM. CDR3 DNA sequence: TGTGCCAGCAGTTTAGGTGGTTTTTCCGAGCAGTACTTC. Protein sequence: CASSLGGFSEQYF.

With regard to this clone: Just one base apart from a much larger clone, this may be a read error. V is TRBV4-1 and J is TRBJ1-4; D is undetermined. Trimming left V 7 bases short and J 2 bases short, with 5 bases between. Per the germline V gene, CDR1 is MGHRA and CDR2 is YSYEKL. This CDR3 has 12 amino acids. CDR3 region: CASMGTNEKLFF. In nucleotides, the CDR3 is TGCGCCAGCATGGGGACTAATGAAAAACTGTTTTTT.

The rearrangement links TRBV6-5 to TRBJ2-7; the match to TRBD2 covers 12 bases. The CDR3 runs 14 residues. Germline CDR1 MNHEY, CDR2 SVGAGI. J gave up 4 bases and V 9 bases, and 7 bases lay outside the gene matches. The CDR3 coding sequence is TGTGCCAGTCTAGCGGGAGGGCCTGTATACGAGCAGTACTTC. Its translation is CASLAGGPVYEQYF.

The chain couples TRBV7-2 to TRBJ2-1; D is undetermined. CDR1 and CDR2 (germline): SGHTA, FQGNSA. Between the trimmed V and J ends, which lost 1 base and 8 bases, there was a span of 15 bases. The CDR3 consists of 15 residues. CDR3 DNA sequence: TGTGCCAGCAGCTTAGATTGGGCCCCCGGCGATGAGCAGTTCTTC. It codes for CASSLDWAPGDEQFF.

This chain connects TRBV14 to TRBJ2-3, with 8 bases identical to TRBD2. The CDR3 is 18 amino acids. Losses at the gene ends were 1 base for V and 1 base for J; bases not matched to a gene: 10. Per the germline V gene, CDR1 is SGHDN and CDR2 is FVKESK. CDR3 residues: CASSQGAGLGFGTDTQYF. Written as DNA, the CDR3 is TGTGCCAGCAGCCAAGGAGCGGGACTAGGATTTGGCACAGATACGCAGTATTTT.

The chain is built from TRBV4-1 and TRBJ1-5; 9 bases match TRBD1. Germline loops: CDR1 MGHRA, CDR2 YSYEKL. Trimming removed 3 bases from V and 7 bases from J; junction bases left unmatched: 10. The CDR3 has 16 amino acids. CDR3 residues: CASSHRQGGLWQPQHF. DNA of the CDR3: TGCGCCAGCAGCCATCGACAGGGGGGCTTATGGCAGCCCCAGCATTTT.

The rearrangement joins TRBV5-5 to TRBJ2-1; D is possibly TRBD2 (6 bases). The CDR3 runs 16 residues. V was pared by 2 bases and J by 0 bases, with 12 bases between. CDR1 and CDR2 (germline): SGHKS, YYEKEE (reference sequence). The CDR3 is CASSLSGEHSYNEQFF. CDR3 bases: TGTGCCAGCAGCTTATCGGGAGAACACTCCTACAATGAGCAGTTCTTC.

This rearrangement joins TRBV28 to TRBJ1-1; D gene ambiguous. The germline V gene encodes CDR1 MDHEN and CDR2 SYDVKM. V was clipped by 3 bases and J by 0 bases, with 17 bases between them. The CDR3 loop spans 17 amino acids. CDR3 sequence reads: CASSLTTRAKLNTEAFF. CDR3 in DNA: TGTGCCAGCAGTTTGACCACTAGAGCCAAATTGAACACTGAAGCTTTCTTT.

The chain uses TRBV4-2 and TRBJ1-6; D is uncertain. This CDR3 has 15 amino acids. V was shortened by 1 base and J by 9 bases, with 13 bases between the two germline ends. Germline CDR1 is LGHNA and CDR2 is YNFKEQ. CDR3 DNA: TGTGCCAGCAGCCAAGGTCGATGGATGGGTTCACCCCTCCACTTT. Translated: CASSQGRWMGSPLHF.

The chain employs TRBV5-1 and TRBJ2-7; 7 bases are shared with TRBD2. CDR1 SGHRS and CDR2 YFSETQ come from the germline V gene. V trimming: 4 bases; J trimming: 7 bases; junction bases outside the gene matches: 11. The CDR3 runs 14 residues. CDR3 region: CASSLQGREEEQYF. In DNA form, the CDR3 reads TGCGCCAGCAGCCTCCAAGGCCGGGAGGAGGAGCAGTACTTC.

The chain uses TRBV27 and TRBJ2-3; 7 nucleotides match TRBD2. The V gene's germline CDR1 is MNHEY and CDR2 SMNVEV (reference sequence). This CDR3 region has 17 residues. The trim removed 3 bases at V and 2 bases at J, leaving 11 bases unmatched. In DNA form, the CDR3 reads TGTGCCAGCAGTTTCGGGGCGGGCCTAGCGGACACAGATACGCAGTATTTT. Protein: CASSFGAGLADTDTQYF.

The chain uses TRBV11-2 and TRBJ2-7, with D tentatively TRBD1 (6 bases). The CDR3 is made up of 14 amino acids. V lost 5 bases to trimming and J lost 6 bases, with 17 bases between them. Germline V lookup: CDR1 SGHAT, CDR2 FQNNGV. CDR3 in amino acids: CASSPGQFSFEQYF. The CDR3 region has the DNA TGTGCCAGCAGCCCAGGACAGTTTTCTTTCGAGCAGTACTTC.

The CDR3 reads CASSSIQYGYGYTF. CDR3 DNA: TGTGCCAGCAGTTCTATACAGTATGGCTATGGCTACACCTTC. This chain uses TRBV6-5 with TRBJ1-2; D not certain. The length of the CDR3 is 14 residues. The germline V gene encodes CDR1 MNHEY and CDR2 SVGAGI. V lost 4 bases and J lost 4, with 13 bases in between.

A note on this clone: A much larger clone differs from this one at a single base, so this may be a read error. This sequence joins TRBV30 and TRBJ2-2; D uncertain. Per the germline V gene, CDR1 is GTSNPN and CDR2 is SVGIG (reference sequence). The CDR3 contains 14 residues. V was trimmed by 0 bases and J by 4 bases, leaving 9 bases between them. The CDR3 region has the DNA TGTGCCTGGAGTGTGAGGCGGAGCACCGGGGAGCTGTTTTTT. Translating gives CAWSVRRSTGELFF.